This T cell receptor (beta chain) was sequenced during a study of cytomegalovirus exposure and HLA in healthy donors. Deletions cut 4 bases from V and 2 bases from J, with 7 bases between. Germline V CDR1 and CDR2: SGHDT, YYEEEE. This CDR3 contains 12 residues. 13 Jbeta primers and 60 Vbeta primers were used for the PCR. The protocol was immunoSEQ multiplex PCR, while the TCRdb copy is restricted to in-frame clones and leaves out a portion. This table holds around 77,000 clones. The receptor comes from a man aged 50 or older in good health and CMV-seropositive. The sequenced material came from PBMCs. This chain joins TRBV5-6 and TRBJ2-7; D remains ambiguous. The CDR3 sequence is CASSHSPYEQYF. CDR3 nucleotide sequence: TGTGCCAGCAGCCATTCCCCCTACGAGCAGTACTTC.